Shown below are 7 T cell receptor beta chains from a single sample sequenced in a study of T cell responses to AZD1222 COVID-19 vaccine. TCRdb keeps only in-frame clones here, not all; method: immunoSEQ multiplex PCR. The table shows about 190,000 clones, with approximately 87% occurring only once. Source: peripheral blood, taken on day 0 of MenACWY control vaccination. These receptors all stem from an adult in good health.

V is TRBV4-1 and J is TRBJ2-7; D ambiguous. From germline, CDR1 is MGHRA and CDR2 YSYEKL. The CDR3 loop spans 13 amino acids. The V end was cut by 0 bases, the J end by 3 bases, with 6 bases between. Here the CDR3 DNA reads TGCGCCAGCAGCCAAGATTCAGACTACGAGCAGTACTTC. This translates into CASSQDSDYEQYF.

The genes are TRBV4-3 and TRBJ1-4, with 9 nucleotides matching TRBD1. After removal of 1 base from V and 5 bases from J, the junction contained 2 bases not matched to a gene. The germline V gene has CDR1 LGHNA and CDR2 YSLEER. The CDR3 covers 15 residues. The CDR3 coding sequence is TGCGCCAGCAGCCAAGGTACAGGGGGCAATGAAAAACTGTTTTTT. As protein: CASSQGTGGNEKLFF.

The V call is TRBV6-5, the J call TRBJ2-1, with 11 nucleotides matching TRBD2. CDR3 length: 15 amino acids. From germline, CDR1 is MNHEY and CDR2 SVGAGI. J gave up 4 bases and V 1 base, and 0 bases lay outside the gene matches. The CDR3 DNA is TGTGCCAGCAGTTACTTAGCGGGGGGGTACAATGAGCAGTTCTTC. This gives the protein CASSYLAGGYNEQFF.

This chain joins TRBV19 and TRBJ1-5; D is unclear. With 3 bases removed from V and 7 bases from J, the gap between germline ends came to 16 bases. CDR3 length equals 15 residues. The germline V gene has CDR1 LNHDA and CDR2 SQIVND (reference sequence). The CDR3 spells CASSMYNGVGQPQHF. DNA for the CDR3: TGTGCCAGTAGTATGTACAATGGGGTAGGGCAGCCCCAGCATTTT.

Worth noting for this clone: A read error may account for a junction end that differs from germline. The chain is built from TRBV28 and TRBJ1-6; 9 positions match TRBD1. CDR1 is MDHEN and CDR2 is SYDVKM in the germline V gene. This CDR3 contains 18 residues. CDR3 protein: CAGSSGQGSWSYNSPLHF. CDR3 nucleotides: TGTGCCGGCAGTTCGGGACAGGGTAGTTGGTCCTATAATTCACCCCTCCACTTT.

This clone was observed once. This chain uses TRBV27 with TRBJ1-2; D might be TRBD1 (5 bases). Germline CDR1 and CDR2: MNHEY and SMNVEV (reference sequence). The length of the CDR3 is 13 residues. Trimming pared 8 bases from V and 1 base from J, leaving 11 bases between. The CDR3 loop reads CASGDGYNYGYTF. The CDR3 DNA sequence: TGTGCCAGCGGGGACGGGTATAACTATGGCTACACCTTC.

The gene calls are TRBV15 and TRBJ2-7; D not resolved. This CDR3 is 12 amino acids long. CDR1 is LNHNV, CDR2 YYDKDF, per germline (reference sequence). The V end was cut by 5 bases, the J end by 6 bases, with 11 bases between. Written as DNA, the CDR3 is TGTGCCACCAGCCCGACACGTGGCGAGCAGTACTTC. Translation: CATSPTRGEQYF.